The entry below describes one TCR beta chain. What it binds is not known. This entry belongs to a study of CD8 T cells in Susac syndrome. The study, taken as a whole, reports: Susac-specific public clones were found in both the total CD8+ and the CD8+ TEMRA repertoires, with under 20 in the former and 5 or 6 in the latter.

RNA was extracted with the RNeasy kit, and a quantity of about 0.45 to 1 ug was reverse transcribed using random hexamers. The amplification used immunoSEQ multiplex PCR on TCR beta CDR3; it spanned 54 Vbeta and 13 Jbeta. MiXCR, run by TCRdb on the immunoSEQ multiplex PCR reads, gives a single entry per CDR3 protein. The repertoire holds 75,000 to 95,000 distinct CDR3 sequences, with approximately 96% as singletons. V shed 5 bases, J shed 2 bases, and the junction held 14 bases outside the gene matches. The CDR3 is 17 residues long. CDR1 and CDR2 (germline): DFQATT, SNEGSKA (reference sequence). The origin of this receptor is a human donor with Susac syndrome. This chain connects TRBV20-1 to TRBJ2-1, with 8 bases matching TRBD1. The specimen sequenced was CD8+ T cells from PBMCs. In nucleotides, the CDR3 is TGCAGTGCTGCTGTTCCGGCGACAGGGGATACCTACAATGAGCAGTTCTTC. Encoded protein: CSAAVPATGDTYNEQFF.